Only a few counts were recorded for the clone carrying this TCR beta chain. The J segment lost 5 bases and the V segment lost 0 bases, leaving 9 bases of the junction unmatched. The length of the CDR3 is 17 residues. Germline lookup yields CDR1 MGHRA and CDR2 YSYEKL. This sample was taken from a study of blood T cells in healthy people across ages. The authors ran a second PCR of roughly 6 to 11 cycles using a sample-barcoded 5' primer and a J-beta primer mix. Each cDNA molecule was tagged by a template-switch adaptor that had 12 random nucleotides. TCRdb independently ran MiXCR on the 5' RACE reads; one entry per CDR3 protein. The sample lists 790,000 or so distinct CDR3 sequences; about 46% were seen once.

Material: blood. The sequence derives from a man older than 75 in good health. V gene TRBV4-1 combines with J gene TRBJ2-5, with 10 bases that match TRBD2. This CDR3 is CASSQESGLAGEETQYF. CDR3 bases: TGCGCCAGCAGCCAAGAGAGTGGCCTAGCGGGAGAGGAGACCCAGTACTTC.